This TCR beta chain was recovered during a study of metastatic and nonmetastatic thyroid tumors. Turning to the study itself: The comparison covered peripheral blood and tumor or nodule tissue in malignant and benign thyroid patients.

No treatment had been given to any patient before thyroid surgery. The CDR3 loop spans 13 amino acids. V dropped 5 bases and J dropped 0 bases, with 10 bases sitting between them. Germline V lookup: CDR1 GTSNPN, CDR2 SVGIG (reference sequence). Under the authors' procedure: CDR3 differences across clinicopathological groups were used to build a distant-metastasis classifier for papillary thyroid cancer. From the PCR reads, TCRdb re-called clones with MiXCR. The V and J calls were not made by the authors but by TCRdb's processing. The sample includes tens of thousands of clones, under 30% of them seen just once.

What was sequenced was blood. The sequence was collected from a female donor with papillary thyroid cancer or a benign thyroid nodule (not recorded which). Some clones in this sample may be carry-over from other donors' samples. This chain links TRBV30 with TRBJ1-2; D uncertain. CDR3 protein: CAWGQLANYGYTF. The CDR3 coding sequence is TGTGCCTGGGGCCAGTTAGCTAACTATGGCTACACCTTC.